The 10 T cell receptor beta chains presented below share a single source sample, sequenced in a study of identical twins. Using its own MiXCR run on the 5' RACE reads, TCRdb lists one record per CDR3 protein. The table lists roughly 700,000 distinct CDR3 sequences, over 8.5% of them singletons. The sample also formed part of further work on yellow fever vaccine responses in identical twins.

Sequencing input: PBMCs. The receptors here all came from a woman aged 18-35 years in good health.

This clonotype was counted only a few times. The chain carries TRBV20-1 and TRBJ2-5; D not resolved. Trimming took off 2 bases at V and 2 bases at J, with 9 bases between the two ends. This CDR3 region has 13 residues. The germline V gene has CDR1 DFQATT and CDR2 SNEGSKA (reference sequence). CDR3 bases: TGCAGTGCTAGATACCCAGGACAAGAGACCCAGTACTTC. Translation gives CSARYPGQETQYF.

The rearrangement links TRBV5-6 to TRBJ2-6, with a possible D match to TRBD2 (5 bases). Between the trimmed V and J ends, which lost 4 bases and 4 bases, there was a span of 15 bases. CDR3 size: 16 residues. Germline CDR1 is SGHDT and CDR2 is YYEEEE. The CDR3 bases are TGTGCCAGCAGCCCCGGACTTCGCTCCGGGGCCAACGTCCTGACTTTC. Encoded protein: CASSPGLRSGANVLTF.

This clonotype was seen more than once but under ten times. The chain combines TRBV3-1 with TRBJ1-1; the D is unclear. Germline CDR1 LGHDT, CDR2 YNNKEL (reference sequence). V was pared by 1 base and J by 5 bases, with 11 bases between. This CDR3 contains 14 residues. The CDR3 nucleotides read TGTGCCAGCAGCCAAGGGCAGGCTTGGACTGAAGCTTTCTTT. It codes for CASSQGQAWTEAFF.

V gene TRBV29-1 combines with J gene TRBJ2-7; the D gene is possibly TRBD1 (5 bases). This CDR3 spans 16 amino acids. Deletions cut 0 bases from V and 4 bases from J, with 19 bases between. CDR1 and CDR2 (germline): SQVTM, ANQGSEA. Here the CDR3 reads CSVEEISSGKVYEQYF. As DNA, the CDR3 is TGCAGCGTTGAAGAGATTTCTTCAGGGAAGGTGTACGAGCAGTACTTC.

The V and J genes are TRBV4-3 and TRBJ2-3; D is possibly TRBD2 (6 bases). Between the trimmed V and J ends, which lost 4 bases and 3 bases, there was a span of 14 bases. CDR1 and CDR2 from the germline V gene are LGHNA and YSLEER. CDR3 length equals 15 residues. Here the CDR3 reads CASSPGDLMTDTQYF. In DNA, the CDR3 is TGCGCCAGCAGCCCGGGGGACTTAATGACAGATACGCAGTATTTT.

CDR3 DNA: TGTGCCATCAGTGAGCAGGACAGGGGAACCTACGAGCAGTACTTC. Protein sequence: CAISEQDRGTYEQYF. This chain connects TRBV10-3 to TRBJ2-7, with TRBD1 matching 9 bases. J lost 2 bases, V lost 2 bases, and 4 bases had no gene match. The CDR3 is made up of 15 amino acids. Germline lookup yields CDR1 ENHRY and CDR2 SYGVKD.

This clonotype occurred a few times. The CDR3 nucleotides read TGTGCCAGCAGTGAAAGTCGCCGGGGCTCCAAGGAAAAACTGTTTTTT. Encoded protein: CASSESRRGSKEKLFF. The chain links TRBV12-3 or TRBV12-4 to TRBJ1-4; D may be TRBD1 (5 bases). CDR3 length: 16 amino acids. V dropped 5 bases and J dropped 8 bases, with 21 bases sitting between them.

The V gene is TRBV11-2, the J gene TRBJ2-7; 15 bases fit TRBD2. Germline V lookup: CDR1 SGHAT, CDR2 FQNNGV. This CDR3 comprises 18 residues. The junction had 8 bases not matched to a gene; V was cut back by 5 bases and J by 0 bases. CDR3 amino acids: CASSTTGTSGRYSYEQYF. Written as DNA, the CDR3 is TGTGCCAGCAGCACAACCGGGACTAGCGGGAGGTACTCCTACGAGCAGTACTTC.

The V call is TRBV7-9, the J call TRBJ2-5, with D uncertain. Trimming took 5 bases from V and 4 from J, leaving 17 bases between them. The germline gives CDR1 SEHNR, CDR2 FQNEAQ (reference sequence). The CDR3 loop spans 15 amino acids. CDR3 DNA: TGTGCCAGCAGCCCCTTCGGTAGCCCATCAGAGACCCAGTACTTC. Residues: CASSPFGSPSETQYF.

J is TRBJ2-7 and V is TRBV7-2, with D maybe TRBD2 (6 bases). With 1 base removed from V and 0 bases from J, the gap between germline ends came to 13 bases. There are 16 residues in the CDR3. CDR1 and CDR2 from the germline V gene are SGHTA and FQGNSA. The CDR3 DNA follows: TGTGCCAGCAGCTTAGGGGGCGGGGTTATCTCCTACGAGCAGTACTTC. Protein: CASSLGGGVISYEQYF.